The 11 T cell receptor beta chains below come from one sample, sequenced in a study of T cells after somatic rescue of genetic block. Only in-frame clones appear in the TCRdb table, and some are missing; sequencing was by immunoSEQ multiplex PCR. The table has approximately 70,000 clones, just over 90% seen once; the top ten hold 2.5% to 3%. The sequencing sample was made of peripheral blood mononuclear cells (PBMCs). The receptors derive from a man aged 30-40 years.

This chain links TRBV6-6 with TRBJ1-2; a weak D match, TRBD1 (6 bases). The length of the CDR3 is 12 residues. CDR1 MNHNY and CDR2 SVGAGI come from the germline V gene (reference sequence). V gave up 7 bases and J gave up 6 bases, with 12 bases separating them. The DNA for the CDR3 is TGTGCCAGCAACTCCCCAGGGGATGGCTACACCTTC. The encoded protein is CASNSPGDGYTF.

This clone was picked up a small number of times. The chain recombines TRBV28 with TRBJ2-7, with D perhaps TRBD1 or TRBD2 (5 bases each). Trimming removed 8 bases from V and 3 bases from J, with 17 bases in between. The CDR3 is 14 residues long. Looked up from germline, CDR1 is MDHEN and CDR2 is SYDVKM. The CDR3 loop reads CASGGTGPFYEQYF. DNA of the CDR3: TGTGCCAGCGGAGGAACAGGCCCCTTCTACGAGCAGTACTTC. The full variable domain, in which reference TRBV28 and TRBJ2-7 provide the parts outside the CDR3, is DVKVTQSSRYLVKRTGEKVFLECVQDMDHENMFWYRQDPGLGLRLIYFSYDVKMKEKGDIPEGYSVSREKKERFSLILESASTNQTSMYLCASGGTGPFYEQYFGPGTRLTVT.

The chain links TRBV9 to TRBJ2-3; D remains unclear. V lost 1 base and J lost 3, with 15 bases in between. The V gene's germline CDR1 is SGDLS and CDR2 YYNGEE. The CDR3 has 16 residues. Written as DNA, the CDR3 is TGTGCCAGCAGCGTAACCCGGATGGTTAGGACAGATACGCAGTATTTT. Residues: CASSVTRMVRTDTQYF. Filled out from reference TRBV9 and TRBJ2-3, the complete variable domain reads DSGVTQTPKHLITATGQRVTLRCSPRSGDLSVYWYQQSLDQGLQFLIQYYNGEERAKGNILERFSAQQFPDLHSELNLSSLELGDSALYFCASSVTRMVRTDTQYFGPGTRLTVL.

This chain uses TRBV5-8 with TRBJ2-7; D is perhaps TRBD1 (5 bases). There are 11 residues in the CDR3. Germline V gene data show CDR1 as SGHTS and CDR2 as YDEGEE. Trimming took 2 bases from V and 5 from J, leaving 5 bases between them. CDR3 region: CASSFRDEQYF. CDR3 DNA: TGTGCCAGCAGCTTCAGGGACGAGCAGTACTTC.

The V and J genes are TRBV6-5 and TRBJ2-5; 7 bases are shared with TRBD2. In germline, CDR1 is MNHEY, CDR2 SVGAGI. The CDR3 has 15 amino acids. V was clipped by 5 bases and J by 1 base; unmatched bases: 7. CDR3 region: CASSGAGEGQETQYF. Here the CDR3 DNA reads TGTGCCAGCAGTGGTGCTGGGGAGGGCCAAGAGACCCAGTACTTC.

The V call is TRBV28, the J call TRBJ2-2; 9 bases line up with TRBD1. Germline V CDR1 and CDR2: MDHEN, SYDVKM. The V and J ends lost 6 bases and 7 bases, in that order; junction bases with no gene match: 12. The CDR3 is made up of 16 amino acids. CDR3 residues: CASRSRDRVIFGELFF. For the CDR3, the DNA is TGTGCCAGCAGGAGCCGGGACAGGGTAATCTTCGGGGAGCTGTTTTTT.

J is TRBJ1-6 and V is TRBV9, with D uncertain. The length of the CDR3 is 14 residues. The germline V gene has CDR1 SGDLS and CDR2 YYNGEE. V was pared by 0 bases and J by 12 bases, with 13 bases between. The CDR3 spells CASSVASGWGPLHF. The CDR3 DNA sequence: TGTGCCAGCAGCGTAGCTTCGGGGTGGGGACCCCTCCACTTT.

The J gene is TRBJ2-5, the V gene TRBV15; D remains ambiguous. This CDR3 contains 16 residues. Germline V gene lookup returns CDR1 LNHNV and CDR2 YYDKDF (reference sequence). V was clipped by 1 base and J by 3 bases, with 15 bases between them. The CDR3, as DNA: TGTGCCACCAGCAGAGCCGAAAGGGTGCACAAAGAGACCCAGTACTTC. Translation gives CATSRAERVHKETQYF.

The chain has TRBV7-2 and TRBJ2-3; unclear D gene. V lost 4 bases and J lost 5, with 10 bases in between. The CDR3 extends over 13 amino acids. In germline, CDR1 is SGHTA, CDR2 FQGNSA. In DNA form, the CDR3 reads TGTGCCAGCAGCTCCCAGTGGGGAGATACGCAGTATTTT. Its translation is CASSSQWGDTQYF. The whole variable domain, remainder taken from reference TRBV7-2 and TRBJ2-3, is GAGVSQSPSNKVTEKGKDVELRCDPISGHTALYWYRQSLGQGLEFLIYFQGNSAPDKSGLPSDRFSAERTGGSVSTLTIQRTQQEDSAVYLCASSSQWGDTQYFGPGTRLTVL.

This clone was seen just once. The rearrangement uses TRBV2 and TRBJ1-6; D remains unclear. Germline V lookup: CDR1 SNHLY, CDR2 FYNNEI. The CDR3 spans 13 residues. The V end was cut by 4 bases, the J end by 7 bases, with 8 bases between. As DNA, the CDR3 is TGTGCCAGCAGTGGACGGGAAAATTCACCCCTCCACTTT. As protein: CASSGRENSPLHF. Filled out from reference TRBV2 and TRBJ1-6, the complete variable domain reads EPEVTQTPSHQVTQMGQEVILRCVPISNHLYFYWYRQILGQKVEFLVSFYNNEISEKSEIFDDQFSVERPDGSNFTLKIRSTKLEDSAMYFCASSGRENSPLHFGNGTRLTVT.

This rearrangement joins TRBV28 to TRBJ1-4; D is ambiguous. V lost 7 bases, J lost 0 bases, and 12 bases lay in between. CDR3 length: 15 residues. Germline V lookup: CDR1 MDHEN, CDR2 SYDVKM. The CDR3 DNA reads TGTGCCAGCATTGCTCCGGGAACAACTAATGAAAAACTGTTTTTT. It encodes CASIAPGTTNEKLFF.